A single sample gave rise to the 10 T cell receptor beta chains below, sequenced in a study of Ad26.COV2.S vaccination and SARS-CoV-2 variants (TCRdb year 2021). The library was produced with the immunoSEQ multiplex PCR assay. TCRdb took over this immuneACCESS table, retaining in-frame rearrangements with V and J assigned. Such tables are incomplete; in checked studies, under half of the missing clones stem from an unresolved V gene, and the remainder is unexplained. The sample contains over 400,000 clones, roughly 90% of them found a single time. About 1.7% of the sample goes to the ten largest clones. The treatment or condition label of this sample denotes: about 20 received Ad26.COV2.S at low or high dose, single or two shots; 5 received placebo; per-sample allocation not given. Repertoires of vaccine and placebo recipients were sequenced from samples collected on day 63 after the first injection.

This material consisted of peripheral blood, taken in a trial of Ad26.COV2.S vaccine versus placebo. The receptors were sampled from a person between 18 and 65 years old who received the Ad26.COV2.S COVID-19 vaccine or a placebo.

V gene TRBV7-9 combines with J gene TRBJ1-2; unclear D gene. V lost 5 bases and J lost 5, with 18 bases in between. The length of the CDR3 is 15 residues. Germline lookup yields CDR1 SEHNR and CDR2 FQNEAQ (reference sequence). The CDR3 protein is CASSRIEEPRYGYTF. CDR3 sequence (DNA): TGTGCCAGCAGCCGAATAGAAGAGCCCCGGTATGGCTACACCTTC.

The chain links TRBV7-9 to TRBJ1-5; a weak D match, TRBD1 (5 bases). The CDR3 extends over 15 amino acids. Germline V gives CDR1 SEHNR, CDR2 FQNEAQ (reference sequence). The V gene lost 6 bases and the J gene lost 3 bases, with 15 bases spanning the gap. The CDR3 DNA reads TGTGCCAGCAGTCCCAAGGCGGGGGTCAATCAGCCCCAGCATTTT. It codes for CASSPKAGVNQPQHF.

As regards this clone: This CDR3 is also generated by other DNA sequences in the sample. This sequence joins TRBV15 and TRBJ2-7; D is perhaps TRBD2 (5 bases). V dropped 0 bases and J dropped 7 bases, with 22 bases sitting between them. The CDR3 runs 17 residues. CDR1 LNHNV and CDR2 YYDKDF come from the germline V gene (reference sequence). For the CDR3, the DNA is TGTGCCACCAGCAGAGAAAGACGAGGGTGGGTAGGTTTAGAGCAGTACTTC. Residues: CATSRERRGWVGLEQYF.

The rearrangement links TRBV4-1 to TRBJ2-3; no reliable D call. CDR3 size: 17 residues. CDR1 MGHRA and CDR2 YSYEKL come from the germline V gene. V lost 0 bases, J lost 2 bases, and 15 bases lay in between. This CDR3 reads CASSQDLPPDYTDTQYF. The CDR3 DNA follows: TGCGCCAGCAGCCAAGATCTCCCTCCGGATTACACAGATACGCAGTATTTT.

CDR3 region: CASSRGGNGELFF. CDR3 nucleotides: TGTGCCAGCAGTCGAGGGGGCAATGGGGAGCTGTTTTTT. This rearrangement joins TRBV28 to TRBJ2-2; 7 bases align to TRBD1. CDR1 MDHEN and CDR2 SYDVKM come from the germline V gene. There are 13 residues in the CDR3. The trim removed 5 bases at V and 8 bases at J, leaving 5 bases unmatched.

V usage is TRBV27 and J usage is TRBJ2-6; possibly TRBD1 or TRBD2 for D (5 bases each). This CDR3 has 16 amino acids. V lost 3 bases to trimming and J lost 4 bases, with 13 bases between them. Germline CDR1 MNHEY, CDR2 SMNVEV (reference sequence). The CDR3 sequence is CASSLRLGVGANVLTF. The CDR3, as DNA: TGTGCCAGCAGTTTGCGGTTGGGGGTCGGGGCCAACGTCCTGACTTTC.

The J gene is TRBJ2-1, the V gene TRBV12-3 or TRBV12-4; TRBD1 agrees at 7 bases. The CDR3 totals 12 residues. Unmatched junction bases numbered 4, after V lost 1 base and J lost 13 bases. The DNA for the CDR3 is TGTGCCAGCAGTTTAGACAGGACAGGTCAGTTCTTC. Translating gives CASSLDRTGQFF.

As DNA, the CDR3 is TGTGCCAGCGGGGTATACAGCTCCTATAATTCACCCCTCCACTTT. Residues: CASGVYSSYNSPLHF. The chain uses TRBV6-5 and TRBJ1-6, with D unclear. Germline CDR1 and CDR2: MNHEY and SVGAGI. V gave up 8 bases and J gave up 0 bases, with 11 bases separating them. CDR3 length equals 15 residues.

The rearrangement uses TRBV29-1 and TRBJ1-1; D uncertain. Trimming stripped 4 bases from V and 1 base from J, with 13 bases between. The length of the CDR3 is 14 residues. Looked up from germline, CDR1 is SQVTM and CDR2 is ANQGSEA. The CDR3 DNA reads TGCAGCGTTGTTAGGGATCTGGGGAACACTGAAGCTTTCTTT. This gives the protein CSVVRDLGNTEAFF. The full variable domain, with the rest looked up from reference TRBV29-1 and TRBJ1-1, is SAVISQKPSRDICQRGTSLTIQCQVDSQVTMMFWYRQQPGQSLTLIATANQGSEATYESGFVIDKFPISRPNLTFSTLTVSNMSPEDSSIYLCSVVRDLGNTEAFFGQGTRLTVV.

In this sample, this clone turned up once. The chain couples TRBV15 to TRBJ2-3; D could derive from TRBD1 or TRBD2 (5 bases each). The CDR3 has 16 residues. V was cut by 3 bases and J by 1 base, with 14 bases left in between. Germline V gene data show CDR1 as LNHNV and CDR2 as YYDKDF (reference sequence). DNA of the CDR3: TGTGCCACCAGCAGCGAATGGGGACCACGCACAGATACGCAGTATTTT. Protein: CATSSEWGPRTDTQYF.